Below, 27 T cell receptor beta chains from the same sample are listed, as sequenced in a study of shared clonotypes between healthy human individuals. TCRdb's table, derived via immunoSEQ multiplex PCR, lists solely in-frame clones and lacks some. The sample yields 1.4 million to 1.5 million clones, more than 95% seen once. The sample taken for sequencing was naive CD4+ T cells sorted from blood. Noted subset: CD45RA+ positively selected. The receptors shown here come from a man aged 25 to 40 in good health.

A note on this clone: Other DNA sequences of this sample code for an identical CDR3. V usage is TRBV9 and J usage is TRBJ2-3; D is undetermined. Germline-derived CDR1 and CDR2 are SGDLS and YYNGEE. The CDR3 has 14 amino acids. Trimming stripped 0 bases from V and 0 bases from J, with 5 bases between. CDR3 bases: TGTGCCAGCAGCGTAGAACGTAGCACAGATACGCAGTATTTT. Amino acid sequence: CASSVERSTDTQYF. Complete variable domain (other parts from reference TRBV9 and TRBJ2-3): DSGVTQTPKHLITATGQRVTLRCSPRSGDLSVYWYQQSLDQGLQFLIQYYNGEERAKGNILERFSAQQFPDLHSELNLSSLELGDSALYFCASSVERSTDTQYFGPGTRLTVL.

This clone was seen once. The CDR3 loop is CASSLARDFFSEQYF. CDR3 coding DNA: TGCGCCAGCAGCTTGGCCAGGGACTTTTTTAGCGAGCAGTACTTC. The chain employs TRBV5-1 and TRBJ2-7; D is perhaps TRBD2 (6 bases). Between the trimmed V and J ends, which lost 0 bases and 6 bases, there was a span of 16 bases. Germline lookup yields CDR1 SGHRS and CDR2 YFSETQ. The length of the CDR3 is 15 residues.

This chain links TRBV11-2 with TRBJ2-7, with 7 nucleotides matching TRBD2. The CDR3 sequence is 19 residues long. With 2 bases clipped from V and 1 base from J, the junction kept 17 bases outside the gene matches. The germline V gene encodes CDR1 SGHAT and CDR2 FQNNGV. The CDR3 is CASSLLSTRPGGSSYEQYF. The CDR3 nucleotides are TGTGCCAGCAGCTTATTATCCACCAGGCCGGGAGGATCTTCCTACGAGCAGTACTTC.

This clone was counted a single time. V usage is TRBV15 and J usage is TRBJ2-5; D is perhaps TRBD1 or TRBD2 (5 bases each). Germline loops: CDR1 LNHNV, CDR2 YYDKDF (reference sequence). V was clipped by 9 bases and J by 5 bases, with 16 bases between them. The CDR3 consists of 13 residues. The CDR3 DNA is TGTGCCACGGGAATATTATGGGGGGAGACCCAGTACTTC. Translating gives CATGILWGETQYF.

This chain links TRBV18 with TRBJ1-5; D ambiguous. CDR1 is KGHSH and CDR2 is LQKENI in the germline V gene. The CDR3 length is 15 residues. Trimming cost V 2 bases and J 3 bases, with 11 bases left between them. CDR3 residues: CASSPLARDNQPQHF. CDR3 in DNA: TGTGCCAGCTCACCATTGGCGCGGGACAATCAGCCCCAGCATTTT.

The chain employs TRBV2 and TRBJ1-1; D gene ambiguous. The V end lost 9 bases, the J end lost 2 bases, and 16 bases lay between the germline ends. Per the germline V gene, CDR1 is SNHLY and CDR2 is FYNNEI. The CDR3 covers 14 residues. The CDR3, as DNA: TGTGCCAGTCGGACGGCCGGCGTAAACACTGAAGCTTTCTTT. Translating it yields CASRTAGVNTEAFF.

The chain joins TRBV5-1 to TRBJ1-4; 7 bases match TRBD1. The CDR3 has 18 amino acids. Per the germline V gene, CDR1 is SGHRS and CDR2 is YFSETQ. V shed 3 bases and J 8 bases; nucleotides not matched to a gene: 19. The CDR3 DNA reads as TGCGCCAGCAGCTCACCCCATGGGCTGGACAGGTTCTTCGAAAAACTGTTTTTT. Its protein is CASSSPHGLDRFFEKLFF.

The rearrangement joins TRBV30 to TRBJ1-3, with D possibly being TRBD1 (5 bases). The germline V and J ends were trimmed by 2 bases and 6 bases, with 14 bases remaining between them. The CDR3 extends over 14 amino acids. Per germline, CDR1 GTSNPN and CDR2 SVGIG (reference sequence). CDR3 loop: CAWSLGQGVNTIYF. The DNA of the CDR3 is TGTGCCTGGAGTTTAGGGCAGGGAGTAAACACCATATATTTT.

This chain connects TRBV5-6 to TRBJ2-7, with 9 bases fitting TRBD2. The germline V gene has CDR1 SGHDT and CDR2 YYEEEE. J was trimmed by 5 bases and V by 0 bases; bases with no gene match: 3. The CDR3 consists of 14 residues. This chain's CDR3 is CASSLGLAEDEQYF. The CDR3 nucleotides read TGTGCCAGCAGCTTGGGACTAGCGGAGGACGAGCAGTACTTC.

This rearrangement joins TRBV11-2 to TRBJ1-1; D gene uncertain. The CDR3 has 13 amino acids. The germline gives CDR1 SGHAT, CDR2 FQNNGV. The V and J ends lost 6 bases and 0 bases respectively, with 8 bases between them. The CDR3 DNA is TGTGCCAGCAGAACCGGACTGAACACTGAAGCTTTCTTT. Protein product: CASRTGLNTEAFF. The full variable domain, in which reference TRBV11-2 and TRBJ1-1 provide the parts outside the CDR3, is EAGVAQSPRYKIIEKRQSVAFWCNPISGHATLYWYQQILGQGPKLLIQFQNNGVVDDSQLPKDRFSAERLKGVDSTLKIQPAKLEDSAVYLCASRTGLNTEAFFGQGTRLTVV.

The count of this clone is one. The gene calls are TRBV28 and TRBJ2-7; either TRBD1 or TRBD2 may supply D (5 bases each). V lost 8 bases and J lost 6, with 23 bases in between. The CDR3 is made up of 15 amino acids. The germline V gene has CDR1 MDHEN and CDR2 SYDVKM. The CDR3 region has the DNA TGTGCCAGCCACGGGGCCTCCCTTATTGCTGGCGAGCAGTACTTC. Protein product: CASHGASLIAGEQYF. The variable domain in full, completed from reference TRBV28 and TRBJ2-7, reads DVKVTQSSRYLVKRTGEKVFLECVQDMDHENMFWYRQDPGLGLRLIYFSYDVKMKEKGDIPEGYSVSREKKERFSLILESASTNQTSMYLCASHGASLIAGEQYFGPGTRLTVT.

The chain couples TRBV18 to TRBJ2-7, with 14 nucleotides matching TRBD2. The V segment lost 5 bases and the J segment 0 bases; nucleotides outside the gene matches: 3. Germline CDR1 reads KGHSH; CDR2 reads LQKENI. The CDR3 loop spans 16 amino acids. The CDR3 protein is CASSAGLAGASYEQYF. The CDR3, as DNA: TGTGCCAGCTCAGCGGGACTAGCGGGAGCCTCCTACGAGCAGTACTTC.

The chain combines TRBV4-2 with TRBJ2-1, with a tentative D call TRBD1 (5 bases). The V end was cut by 2 bases, the J end by 9 bases, with 11 bases between. The germline CDR1 and CDR2 sequences are LGHNA and YNFKEQ. This CDR3 is built from 13 residues. Here the CDR3 reads CASSQLTQGEQFF. The CDR3 DNA reads as TGTGCCAGCAGCCAACTTACGCAGGGTGAGCAGTTCTTC.

This clone appeared once. The CDR3 reads CASRLAQREGRRTSGPYNEQFF. CDR3 DNA: TGTGCAAGTCGCTTAGCGCAGAGAGAGGGGAGACGGACTAGCGGGCCCTACAATGAGCAGTTCTTC. This chain uses TRBV12-2 with TRBJ2-1; TRBD2 was called by the table and not checked on the DNA. TRBV12-2 is noted as a pseudogene. The CDR3 extends over 22 amino acids.

The chain has TRBV5-6 and TRBJ2-4; D is perhaps TRBD1 or TRBD2 (5 bases each). CDR3 length: 17 amino acids. Deletions cut 4 bases from V and 8 bases from J, with 25 bases between. Germline V gene data show CDR1 as SGHDT and CDR2 as YYEEEE. CDR3 protein: CASSLARDVGGVDIQYF. DNA for the CDR3: TGTGCCAGCAGCCTCGCCCGGGACGTCGGAGGAGTGGACATTCAGTACTTC.

This clone was seen only once. This chain links TRBV28 with TRBJ1-2; 11 nucleotides agree with TRBD1. Trimming cost V 3 bases and J 6 bases; bases outside gene matches: 3. Per the germline V gene, CDR1 is MDHEN and CDR2 is SYDVKM. The CDR3 totals 14 residues. CDR3 protein: CASSLGQGDHGYTF. The DNA for the CDR3 is TGTGCCAGCAGTTTGGGACAGGGGGATCATGGCTACACCTTC.

This clone was seen a single time. This sequence joins TRBV7-3 and TRBJ1-4, with unresolved D. The CDR3 covers 15 residues. Trimming left V 6 bases short and J 3 bases short, with 14 bases between. The germline V gene has CDR1 SGHTA and CDR2 FQGTGA. CDR3 nucleotides: TGTGCCAGCAGGCCCGGGTTAGGGCCTAATGAAAAACTGTTTTTT. This translates into CASRPGLGPNEKLFF.

The chain recombines TRBV9 with TRBJ1-4, with no clear D. Germline V CDR1 and CDR2: SGDLS, YYNGEE. The CDR3 length is 14 residues. V lost 4 bases and J lost 7, with 14 bases in between. CDR3 DNA sequence: TGTGCCAGCAGCCTACTCACAACAATTGAAAAACTGTTTTTT. It specifies CASSLLTTIEKLFF. Variable domain in full (rest from reference TRBV9 and TRBJ1-4): DSGVTQTPKHLITATGQRVTLRCSPRSGDLSVYWYQQSLDQGLQFLIQYYNGEERAKGNILERFSAQQFPDLHSELNLSSLELGDSALYFCASSLLTTIEKLFFGSGTQLSVL.

In DNA form, the CDR3 reads TGTGCCAGCGGGGTTGGCACCGGGGAGCTGTTTTTT. Translating it yields CASGVGTGELFF. J is TRBJ2-2 and V is TRBV28; D uncertain. V gave up 8 bases and J gave up 4 bases, with 8 bases separating them. This CDR3 is 12 amino acids long. Germline lookup yields CDR1 MDHEN and CDR2 SYDVKM.

The DNA of the CDR3 is TGTGCCAGCAGTTTACGGAGCCGGGACAACCGAGGGGCTTTCTTT. Translation: CASSLRSRDNRGAFF. The chain has TRBV28 and TRBJ1-1; TRBD1 might be the D (6 bases). Trimming cost V 2 bases and J 11 bases, with 21 bases left between them. The CDR3 is made up of 15 amino acids. Germline V gives CDR1 MDHEN, CDR2 SYDVKM.

The chain uses TRBV29-1 and TRBJ1-2; no definite D call. The germline V gene has CDR1 SQVTM and CDR2 ANQGSEA. This CDR3 region has 13 residues. Trimming removed 4 bases at V and 3 bases at J, with 12 bases between. The CDR3 loop reads CSVVADPHYGYTF. The CDR3 DNA reads as TGCAGCGTTGTGGCGGACCCACACTATGGCTACACCTTC.

This clone was recorded once. V usage is TRBV7-9 and J usage is TRBJ2-3; 10 bases are shared with TRBD2. CDR3 length: 15 residues. The V gene's germline CDR1 is SEHNR and CDR2 FQNEAQ (reference sequence). J lost 2 bases, V lost 5 bases, and 4 bases had no gene match. CDR3 DNA sequence: TGTGCCAGCAGCGACCTAGCGGGAGTCACAGATACGCAGTATTTT. This sequence encodes CASSDLAGVTDTQYF.

The chain links TRBV19 to TRBJ2-3; no definite D call. Per germline, CDR1 LNHDA and CDR2 SQIVND (reference sequence). The length of the CDR3 is 14 residues. Trimming stripped 9 bases from V and 1 base from J, with 14 bases between. CDR3 nucleotide sequence: TGTGCCAGGAGCCTGAGAGATGGCACAGATACGCAGTATTTT. Its translation: CARSLRDGTDTQYF.

V usage is TRBV4-3 and J usage is TRBJ2-5; TRBD1 is a possible D gene (5 bases). The germline gives CDR1 LGHNA, CDR2 YSLEER. Trimming left V 1 base short and J 1 base short, with 10 bases between. The CDR3 sequence is 15 residues long. The CDR3 nucleotides are TGCGCCAGCAGCCAAGGCTTCAGGGCCCAAGAGACCCAGTACTTC. Translating it yields CASSQGFRAQETQYF.

The chain couples TRBV7-9 to TRBJ2-1; D not certain. Germline-derived CDR1 and CDR2 are SEHNR and FQNEAQ (reference sequence). CDR3 length equals 16 residues. V was cut by 2 bases and J by 0 bases, with 11 bases left in between. CDR3 nucleotides: TGTGCCAGCAGCTTAAAGGGTCGGAGCTCCTACAATGAGCAGTTCTTC. Amino acid sequence: CASSLKGRSSYNEQFF.

V is TRBV2 and J is TRBJ2-1, with TRBD2 as a possible D gene (6 bases). V shed 4 bases and J shed 9 bases, with 10 bases lying between them. Germline V gene lookup returns CDR1 SNHLY and CDR2 FYNNEI. CDR3 length equals 12 residues. The DNA for the CDR3 is TGTGCCAGCAGTGGGGACTCCTTTGAGCAGTTCTTC. Translated, it gives CASSGDSFEQFF.

This clone was detected only once. V gene TRBV29-1 combines with J gene TRBJ2-7; TRBD1 aligns across 8 bases. V was clipped by 0 bases and J by 2 bases; unmatched bases: 6. Germline V gene lookup returns CDR1 SQVTM and CDR2 ANQGSEA. This CDR3 region has 15 residues. The CDR3 reads CSVEDPDRVPYEQYF. The CDR3 DNA reads as TGCAGCGTTGAAGATCCGGACAGGGTCCCCTACGAGCAGTACTTC.